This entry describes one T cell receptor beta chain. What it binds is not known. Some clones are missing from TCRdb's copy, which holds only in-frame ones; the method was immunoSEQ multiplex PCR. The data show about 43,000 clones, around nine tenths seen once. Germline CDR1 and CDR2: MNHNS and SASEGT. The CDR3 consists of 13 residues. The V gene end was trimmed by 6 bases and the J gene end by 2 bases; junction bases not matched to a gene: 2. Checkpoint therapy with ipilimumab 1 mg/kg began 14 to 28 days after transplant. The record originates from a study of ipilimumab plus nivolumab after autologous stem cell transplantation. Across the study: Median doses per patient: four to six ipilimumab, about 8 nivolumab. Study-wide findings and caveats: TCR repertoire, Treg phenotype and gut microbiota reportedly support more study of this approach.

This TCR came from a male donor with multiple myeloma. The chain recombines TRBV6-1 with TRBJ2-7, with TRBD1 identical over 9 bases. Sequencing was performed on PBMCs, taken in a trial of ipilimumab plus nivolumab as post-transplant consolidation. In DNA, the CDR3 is TGTGCCAGCAGGGGACAGGGAGCCTACGAGCAGTACTTC. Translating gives CASRGQGAYEQYF.